This is a list of T cell receptor beta chains from one sample in a study of cytomegalovirus exposure and HLA in healthy donors. Only in-frame clones appear in the TCRdb table, and some are missing; sequencing was by immunoSEQ multiplex PCR. The sample has tens of thousands of clones, approximately 94% seen once; the top ten hold about 3.9%. Sequencing input: PBMCs. These TCRs come from a woman between 25 and 40 years old in good health and CMV-seronegative. Both conserved end residues are part of each CDR3. A D gene is named only where the DNA matches it firmly. Clone size is given for some rows only: seen once, a few or many times, or a class if the clone is expanded.

>TRBJ2-7|once|TRBV9|TRBD1
TGTGCCAGCAGCCCAAGGACAGGGAGCTACGAGCAGTACTTC
CASSPRTGSYEQYF
>TRBJ2-2|few|TRBV30|.
TGTGCCTGGAGTGGAAGAGCGAACACCGGGGAGCTGTTTTTT
CAWSGRANTGELFF
>TRBJ2-1|.|TRBV7-6|TRBD2
TGTGCCAGCAGCCAAGGACTAGCGGCTGAATGGCAGCAGTTCTTC
CASSQGLAAEWQQFF
>TRBJ1-2|.|TRBV25-1|TRBD1
TGTGCCAGCAGTGAAGAGGGGGCGCATCGCACTGCTGGCTACACCTTC
CASSEEGAHRTAGYTF
>TRBJ2-7|.|TRBV5-5|.
TGTGCCAGCAGCTTGGGGTTCGGCAGGGATCTCGAGCAGTACTTC
CASSLGFGRDLEQYF
>TRBJ1-1|.|TRBV5-1|.
TGCGCCAGCAGCTTGGGGACTGGGGGGGCAGCGGCCACTGAAGCTTTCTTT
CASSLGTGGAAATEAFF
>TRBJ1-1|.|TRBV18|TRBD1
TGTGCCAGCTCACGTAGGGGGCGCGTGACTGAAGCTTTCTTT
CASSRRGRVTEAFF
>TRBJ2-1|.|TRBV11-2|.
TGTGCCAGCAGCTCGTCTAACAGAGACAATGAGCAGTTCTTC
CASSSSNRDNEQFF
>TRBJ1-6|once|TRBV28|.
TGTGCCAGCAGTTTAAGAGGGGGGGCCGGGAATTCACCCCTCCACTTT
CASSLRGGAGNSPLHF
>TRBJ2-5|.|TRBV5-4|TRBD1
TGTGCCAGCAGCTCGGGACAGGGGGGTGGGGAGACCCAGTACTTC
CASSSGQGGGETQYF
>TRBJ2-3|.|TRBV28|TRBD2
TGTGCCAGCAGGAAACTAGCGGGGGGGGAAGATACGCAGTATTTT
CASRKLAGGEDTQYF
>TRBJ2-6|.|TRBV7-3|.
TGTGCCAGCAGCTTAGGTACAGGAACTGGGGCCAACGTCCTGACTTTC
CASSLGTGTGANVLTF
>TRBJ2-5|.|TRBV5-1|TRBD1
TGCGCCAGCAGCCCTGACAGGGCGGAGACCCAGTACTTC
CASSPDRAETQYF
>TRBJ2-4|.|TRBV21-1|.
TGTGCCAGCAGCCTTAAGGGGACAGGGGGGTCCAAAAACATTCAGTACTTC
CASSLKGTGGSKNIQYF
>TRBJ2-5|.|TRBV6-6|.
TGTGCCAGCAGTTACTTGCTCCTTCTACAAGAGACCCAGTACTTC
CASSYLLLLQETQYF
>TRBJ2-5|.|TRBV28|.
TGTGCCAGCAGACCGATACAGGGACAAGAGACCCAGTACTTC
CASRPIQGQETQYF
>TRBJ2-1|.|TRBV7-9|TRBD2
TGTGCCAGCAGCCGGGGACTAGCCTACAATGAGCAGTTCTTC
CASSRGLAYNEQFF
>TRBJ2-1|few|TRBV7-2|.
TGTGCCAGCAGCTTGGGGACTGAGCAACCAGAGTTCTTC
CASSLGTEQPEFF
>TRBJ2-7|.|TRBV5-1|TRBD1
TGCGCCAGCGAACGGGGACAGGGGAGCTACGAGCAGTACTTC
CASERGQGSYEQYF
>TRBJ1-1|.|TRBV7-9|.
TGTGCCAGCAGCTTAGGAGGGGGGGCTAGGACTGAAGCTTTCTTT
CASSLGGGARTEAFF
>TRBJ2-7|.|TRBV2|.
TGTGCCAGCACAGGTACAGAGGGCGGGTCCGAGCAGTACTTC
CASTGTEGGSEQYF
>TRBJ2-3|.|TRBV6-5|TRBD2
TGTGCCAGCAGTACTCTAGCGGGTAGAACAGATACGCAGTATTTT
CASSTLAGRTDTQYF
>TRBJ2-7|.|TRBV19|TRBD1
TGTGCCAGTAGTATTGGTCAGGGGGCGCGATACGAGCAGTACTTC
CASSIGQGARYEQYF
>TRBJ2-1|.|TRBV4-1|TRBD2
TGCGCCAGCAGCCAAGATCGTCAGACTAGCGGGAGGAATGAGCAGTTCTTC
CASSQDRQTSGRNEQFF
>TRBJ2-7|.|TRBV6-6|TRBD2
TGTGCGACCCGGGAGGCAGTATCCTACGAGCAGTACTTC
CATREAVSYEQYF
>TRBJ1-1|.|TRBV9|TRBD1
TGTGCCAGCAGCCCGCTGACAGGGATGAACACTGAAGCTTTCTTT
CASSPLTGMNTEAFF
>TRBJ1-6|.|TRBV5-5|.
TGTGCCAGCAGCTATATTCTAACAGACAATTCACCCCTCCACTTT
CASSYILTDNSPLHF
>TRBJ2-7|.|TRBV5-1|TRBD2
TGCGCCAGCAGCTCTAGTCTAAGACTAGCGGGAGCCTACGAGCAGTACTTC
CASSSSLRLAGAYEQYF
>TRBJ1-5|.|TRBV15|.
TGTGCCACCAGCAGAGATCAGGGTGAGATGGAGCCCCAGCATTTT
CATSRDQGEMEPQHF
>TRBJ2-1|.|TRBV27|.
TGTGCCAGCAGTTATGAGGGCTACAATGAGCAGTTCTTC
CASSYEGYNEQFF
>TRBJ1-1|.|TRBV7-8|.
TGTGCCAGCAGCTTAACGCAGGGGCAGGCTTTCTTT
CASSLTQGQAFF
>TRBJ1-6|.|TRBV27|TRBD1
TGTGCCAGCAGTTCCCGCAGGGGGAATTCACCCCTCCACTTT
CASSSRRGNSPLHF
>TRBJ2-3|.|TRBV27|.
TGTGCCAGCAGTACGGGGGGCCTCCCAGATACGCAGTATTTT
CASSTGGLPDTQYF
>TRBJ2-7|.|TRBV5-6|.
TGTGCCAGCAGCAGATCCCGGGACAAACTTGAGCAGTACTTC
CASSRSRDKLEQYF
>TRBJ2-5|.|TRBV5-4|.
TGTGCCAGCAGCCCTTGGGGGCGAGGAGAGACCCAGTACTTC
CASSPWGRGETQYF
>TRBJ1-5|.|TRBV11-2|TRBD1
TGTGCCAGCAGCAAAGACAGGGACCAGCCCCAGCATTTT
CASSKDRDQPQHF
>TRBJ1-2|.|TRBV27|.
TGTGCCAGCAGTTCCGACAGCTACTATGGCTACACCTTC
CASSSDSYYGYTF
>TRBJ2-3|.|TRBV15|TRBD2
TGTGCCACCAGCAGAGATTGGCGGGAGAAGGATACGCAGTATTTT
CATSRDWREKDTQYF
>TRBJ2-2|.|TRBV6-5|.
TGTGCCAGCAGTTACTCTACAGTGGCCGGGGAGCTGTTTTTT
CASSYSTVAGELFF
>TRBJ2-1|.|TRBV7-9|.
TGTGCCAGCAGGACTAACAATGAGCAGTTCTTC
CASRTNNEQFF
>TRBJ1-1|once|TRBV10-1|.
TGCGCCAGCAGGGGAGGTTATTCCAGGGTGAACACTGAAGCTTTCTTT
CASRGGYSRVNTEAFF
>TRBJ1-1|.|TRBV5-4|.
TGTGCCAGCAGCTTCCGTCGGGAGAACACTGAAGCTTTCTTT
CASSFRRENTEAFF
>TRBJ2-2|.|TRBV5-1|.
TGCGCCAGCAGCCACAGCCCATCCTCCGGGGAGCTGTTTTTT
CASSHSPSSGELFF
>TRBJ1-5|.|TRBV6-6|TRBD1
TGTGCCAGCAGCAGGGACAGGGTCGGTCAGCCCCAGCATTTT
CASSRDRVGQPQHF
>TRBJ1-2|.|TRBV7-8|TRBD1
TGTGCCAGCAGCGCCCAGGCCACGGGACAGGGCTATGGCTACACCTTC
CASSAQATGQGYGYTF
>TRBJ1-3|.|TRBV29-1|.
TGCAGCGTTCACTCTGGAAACACCATATATTTT
CSVHSGNTIYF
>TRBJ1-4|.|TRBV28|.
TGTGCCAGCAGCACAACTAATGAAAAACTGTTTTTT
CASSTTNEKLFF
>TRBJ1-6|.|TRBV7-2|TRBD1
TGTGCCAGCAGCTTCTCTCAGGGGGCCGGATATAATTCACCCCTCCACTTT
CASSFSQGAGYNSPLHF
>TRBJ1-2|few|TRBV28|TRBD1
TGTGCCAGCAGTTTCACACAGGGGGCGCGGTATGGCTACACCTTC
CASSFTQGARYGYTF
>TRBJ2-5|.|TRBV5-4|TRBD1
TGTGCCAGCAGCAATCCACGGGACAGGGGAGGCGAGACCCAGTACTTC
CASSNPRDRGGETQYF
>TRBJ2-7|.|TRBV2|.
TGTGCCAGCAGCTCTGCCGGGGGGCCTTCCTACGAGCAGTACTTC
CASSSAGGPSYEQYF
>TRBJ2-5|once|TRBV4-2|TRBD1
TGTGCCAGCAGCCAAGACTTCGCCAGGGGGCCGAGCCAAGAGACCCAGTACTTC
CASSQDFARGPSQETQYF
>TRBJ2-5|.|TRBV19|TRBD2
TGTGCCAGCACAGATCTGGATAGCGGGTTCCAAGAGACCCAGTACTTC
CASTDLDSGFQETQYF
>TRBJ2-1|.|TRBV6-1|TRBD1
TGTGCCAGCATTCCAGGGGGCCGGGCCTATGAGCAGTTCTTC
CASIPGGRAYEQFF